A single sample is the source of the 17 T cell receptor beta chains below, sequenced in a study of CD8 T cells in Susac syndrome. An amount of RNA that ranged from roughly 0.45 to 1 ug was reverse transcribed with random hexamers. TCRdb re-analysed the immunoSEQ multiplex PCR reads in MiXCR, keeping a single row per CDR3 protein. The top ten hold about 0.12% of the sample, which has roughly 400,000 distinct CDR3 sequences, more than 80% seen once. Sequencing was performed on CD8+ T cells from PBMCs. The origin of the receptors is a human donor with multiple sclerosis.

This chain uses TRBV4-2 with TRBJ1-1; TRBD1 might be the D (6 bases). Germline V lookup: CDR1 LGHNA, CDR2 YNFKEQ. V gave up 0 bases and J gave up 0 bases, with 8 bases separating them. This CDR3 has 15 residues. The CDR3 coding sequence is TGTGCCAGCAGCCAAGATGCAGGGGTGAACACTGAAGCTTTCTTT. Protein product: CASSQDAGVNTEAFF.

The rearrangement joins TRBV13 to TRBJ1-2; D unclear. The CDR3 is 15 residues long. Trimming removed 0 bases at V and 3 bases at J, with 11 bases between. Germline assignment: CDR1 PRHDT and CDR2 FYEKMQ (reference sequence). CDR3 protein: CASSLGDQVHYGYTF. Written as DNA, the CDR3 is TGTGCCAGCAGCTTAGGCGATCAGGTTCACTATGGCTACACCTTC.

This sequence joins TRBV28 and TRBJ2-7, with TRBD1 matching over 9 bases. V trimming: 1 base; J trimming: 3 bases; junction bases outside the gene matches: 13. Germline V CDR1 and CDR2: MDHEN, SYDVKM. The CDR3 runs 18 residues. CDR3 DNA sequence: TGTGCCAGCAGTTTATTGGTAAGGTGGGGACAGGGTAGCTACGAGCAGTACTTC. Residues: CASSLLVRWGQGSYEQYF.

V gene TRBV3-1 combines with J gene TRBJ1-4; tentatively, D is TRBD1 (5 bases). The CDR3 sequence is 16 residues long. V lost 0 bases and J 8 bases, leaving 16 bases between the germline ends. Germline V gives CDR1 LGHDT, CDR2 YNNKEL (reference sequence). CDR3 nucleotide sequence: TGTGCCAGCAGCCAAGATGGGGGGGGTCGGAAGGAAAAACTGTTTTTT. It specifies CASSQDGGGRKEKLFF.

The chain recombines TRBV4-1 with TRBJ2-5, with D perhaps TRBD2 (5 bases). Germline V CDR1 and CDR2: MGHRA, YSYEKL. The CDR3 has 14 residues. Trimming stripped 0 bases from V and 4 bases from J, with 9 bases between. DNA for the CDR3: TGCGCCAGCAGCCAAGATTTTCGGGGAGAGACCCAGTACTTC. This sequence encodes CASSQDFRGETQYF.

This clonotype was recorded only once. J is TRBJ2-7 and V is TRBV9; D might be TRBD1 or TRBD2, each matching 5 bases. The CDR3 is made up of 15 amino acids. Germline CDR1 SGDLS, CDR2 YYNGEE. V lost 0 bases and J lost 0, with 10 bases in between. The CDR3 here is CASSVGAGSSYEQYF. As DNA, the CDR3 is TGTGCCAGCAGCGTAGGAGCAGGGAGCTCCTACGAGCAGTACTTC.

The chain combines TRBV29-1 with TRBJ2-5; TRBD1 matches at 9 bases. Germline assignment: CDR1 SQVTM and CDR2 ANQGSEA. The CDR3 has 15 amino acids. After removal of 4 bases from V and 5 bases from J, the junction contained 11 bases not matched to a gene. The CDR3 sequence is CSVGPTGGGIETQYF. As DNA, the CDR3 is TGCAGCGTTGGACCTACAGGGGGCGGGATCGAGACCCAGTACTTC.

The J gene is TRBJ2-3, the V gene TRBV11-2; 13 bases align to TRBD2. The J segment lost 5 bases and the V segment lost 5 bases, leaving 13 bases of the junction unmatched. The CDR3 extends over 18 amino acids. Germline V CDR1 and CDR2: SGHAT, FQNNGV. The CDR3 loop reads CASSDGRLAGGPGDTQYF. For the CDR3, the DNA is TGTGCCAGCAGCGATGGGCGACTAGCGGGGGGCCCGGGAGATACGCAGTATTTT.

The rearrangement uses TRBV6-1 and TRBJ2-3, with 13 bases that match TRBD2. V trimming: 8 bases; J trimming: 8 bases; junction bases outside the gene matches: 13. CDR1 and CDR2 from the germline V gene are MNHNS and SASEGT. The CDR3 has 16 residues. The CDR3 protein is CASGLGLAGIMGTQYF. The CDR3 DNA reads TGTGCCAGCGGATTGGGACTAGCGGGGATAATGGGTACGCAGTATTTT.

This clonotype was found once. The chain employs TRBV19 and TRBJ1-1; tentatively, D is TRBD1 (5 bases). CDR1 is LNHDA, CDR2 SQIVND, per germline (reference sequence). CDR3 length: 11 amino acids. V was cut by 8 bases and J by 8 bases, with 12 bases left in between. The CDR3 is CASRWGVEAFF. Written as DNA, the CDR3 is TGTGCCAGTCGGTGGGGGGTAGAAGCTTTCTTT.

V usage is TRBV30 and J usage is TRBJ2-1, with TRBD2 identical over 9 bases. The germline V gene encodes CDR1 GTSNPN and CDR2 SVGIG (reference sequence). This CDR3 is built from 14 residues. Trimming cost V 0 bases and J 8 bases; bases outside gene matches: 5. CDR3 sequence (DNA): TGTGCCTGGAGTGTTCTTAGCGGGAGCGATGAGCAGTTCTTC. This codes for CAWSVLSGSDEQFF.

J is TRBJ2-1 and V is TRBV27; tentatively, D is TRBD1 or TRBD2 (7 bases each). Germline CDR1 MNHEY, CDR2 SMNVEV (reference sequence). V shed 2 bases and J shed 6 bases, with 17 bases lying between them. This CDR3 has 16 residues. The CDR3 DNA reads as TGTGCCAGCAGTTTACAGGGGGGGGCCGTGGTCAATGAGCAGTTCTTC. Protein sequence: CASSLQGGAVVNEQFF.

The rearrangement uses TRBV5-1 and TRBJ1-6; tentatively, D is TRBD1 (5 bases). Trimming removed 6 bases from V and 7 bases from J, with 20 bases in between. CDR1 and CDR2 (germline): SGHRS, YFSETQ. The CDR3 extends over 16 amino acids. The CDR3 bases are TGCGCCAGCACCATCGGAGGGGCAGGAGCCAATTCACCCCTCCACTTT. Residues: CASTIGGAGANSPLHF.

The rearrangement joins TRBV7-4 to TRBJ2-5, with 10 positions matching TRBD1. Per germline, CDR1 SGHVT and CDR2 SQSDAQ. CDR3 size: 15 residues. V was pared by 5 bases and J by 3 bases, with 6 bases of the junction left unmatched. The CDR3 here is CASSTQTGGKETQYF. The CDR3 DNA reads TGTGCCAGCAGCACCCAGACAGGGGGCAAAGAGACCCAGTACTTC. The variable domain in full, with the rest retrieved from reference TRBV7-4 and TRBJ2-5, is GAGVSQSPRYKVAKRGRDVALRCDSISGHVTLYWYRQTLGQGSEVLTYSQSDAQRDKSGRPSGRFSAERPERSVSTLKIQRTEQGDSAVYLCASSTQTGGKETQYFGPGTRLLVL.

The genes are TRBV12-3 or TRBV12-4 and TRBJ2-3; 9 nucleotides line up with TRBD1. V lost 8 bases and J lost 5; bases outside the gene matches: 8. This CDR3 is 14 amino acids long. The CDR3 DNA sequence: TGTGCCAGCGGGGGACAGGGTGGTAAAGATACGCAGTATTTT. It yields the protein CASGGQGGKDTQYF.

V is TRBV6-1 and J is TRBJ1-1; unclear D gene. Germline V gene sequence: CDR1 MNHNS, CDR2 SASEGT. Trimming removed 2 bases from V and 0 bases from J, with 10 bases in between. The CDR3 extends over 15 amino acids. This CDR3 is CASSEHSSMNTEAFF. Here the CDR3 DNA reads TGTGCCAGCAGTGAACATTCCAGCATGAACACTGAAGCTTTCTTT.

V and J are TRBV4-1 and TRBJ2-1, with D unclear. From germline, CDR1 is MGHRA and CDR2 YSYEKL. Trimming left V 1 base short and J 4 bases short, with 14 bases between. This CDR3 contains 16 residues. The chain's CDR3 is CASSQVVSAAYNEQFF. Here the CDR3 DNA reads TGCGCCAGCAGCCAAGTTGTGAGCGCAGCTTACAATGAGCAGTTCTTC.